This record looks at one T cell receptor beta chain sequence and its context. Its target is not known. This entry comes from a study of beta chain features in type 1 diabetes. General study points: Compared to healthy donors, patients appeared to have naive, central memory and Treg TCRB repertoires that were more alike. TCRB CDR3s were moderately but significantly shorter in Type 1 diabetes patients in all four CD4+ subsets.

The CDR3 has 15 residues. The germline gives CDR1 SGHKS, CDR2 YYEKEE (reference sequence). V was cut by 1 base and J by 8 bases, with 17 bases left in between. What was sequenced were expressed TCRB transcripts, since all of the isolated RNA had been reverse transcribed. Sequencing was performed with immunoSEQ multiplex PCR; in TCRdb, only in-frame clones are kept and a portion is missing. The sample consists of approximately 600,000 clones, about an eighth of them appearing once. The rearrangement uses TRBV5-5 and TRBJ2-3, with D tentatively TRBD2 (5 bases). This sequence was found in a man aged 30 to 45 with type 1 diabetes. The sequenced sample was naive CD4+ T cells from blood. DNA for the CDR3: TGTGCCAGCAGCTTGAGTGATAAACCCGGGATTACGCAGTATTTT. It encodes CASSLSDKPGITQYF.